This entry is about one TCR beta chain. Antigen specificity is unknown. TCR beta rearrangements were amplified from peripheral blood genomic DNA. This entry comes from a study of T cell repertoires in aging, cancer and after chemotherapy. General study points: Healthy donors lost TCR diversity with age mainly through richness, cancer patients through richness and evenness.

A mixed TRB-A/B primer pool amplified rearranged TRB by multiplex touch-down PCR. From the multiplex PCR reads, TCRdb called clonotypes with MiXCR, one entry per CDR3 protein. The data contain about 5,100 distinct CDR3 sequences, under 50% of them singletons. Material: blood. The TCR comes from a human donor with a blood cancer.

CDR3 DNA: TGCAGCGTTGGGGTTTCGGCGGGGGGGCCCAATACGCAGTATTTT. Its protein product is CSVGVSAGGPNTQYF. This sequence joins TRBV29-1 and TRBJ2-3; 9 bases line up with TRBD2. Looked up from germline, CDR1 is SQVTM and CDR2 is ANQGSEA. CDR3 length equals 15 residues. V lost 4 bases to trimming and J lost 7 bases; unmatched junction nucleotides: 12.